The clone carrying this TCR beta chain was observed once. V lost 2 bases, J lost 2 bases, and 9 bases lay in between. Germline V gene lookup returns CDR1 MNHNS and CDR2 SASEGT. The CDR3 totals 14 residues. This entry comes from a study of blood T cell repertoires in COVID-19. Study-wide background: Samples taken during acute and convalescent COVID-19 were collected in the United States, Italy and Spain. T cells, B-cell-depleted T cells, or PBMCs supplied cDNA or gDNA.

In the original workflow: By means of reference gene primer amplification, nucleated cell counts were estimated. Assay used: immunoSEQ multiplex PCR; TCRdb lists only in-frame clones, some missing. D and trimming were read from the DNA, whereas the V and J calls and clone size are those reported in that table. The profile shows roughly 110,000 clones, roughly 84% of them singletons. This rearrangement joins TRBV6-1 to TRBJ2-5, with unresolved D. The specimen was peripheral blood. This clonotype was sampled from a woman aged 35 to 49 with acute or convalescent COVID-19. The DNA for the CDR3 is TGTGCCAGCAGTGAACTTACCAGACAAGAGACCCAGTACTTC. Translating gives CASSELTRQETQYF.